This passage covers 24 T cell receptor beta chains from one sample sequenced in a study of blood T cells in healthy people across ages. The second PCR ran about 6 to 11 cycles with a sample-barcoded 5' primer and J-beta primers. TCRdb passed the 5' RACE reads through MiXCR, listing each CDR3 protein once. Here the sample spans hundreds of thousands of distinct CDR3 sequences, more than 50% being singletons. The specimen sequenced was blood. The receptors come from a man aged 35-49 years in good health.

The chain couples TRBV9 to TRBJ2-1; D remains unclear. CDR3 length: 15 residues. Trimming took 0 bases from V and 4 from J, leaving 11 bases between them. The germline V gene encodes CDR1 SGDLS and CDR2 YYNGEE. CDR3 loop: CASSVGVVGYNEQFF. The CDR3, as DNA: TGTGCCAGCAGCGTAGGGGTAGTTGGGTACAATGAGCAGTTCTTC.

A few counts support this clonotype. The chain is built from TRBV27 and TRBJ1-4, with 9 bases lining up with TRBD1. CDR3 length: 16 amino acids. Unmatched junction bases numbered 13, after V lost 4 bases and J lost 10 bases. Germline V gives CDR1 MNHEY, CDR2 SMNVEV (reference sequence). CDR3 DNA sequence: TGTGCCAGCAGTTCTAACCCCGGGACAGGGTACGGAAAACTGTTTTTT. It translates to CASSSNPGTGYGKLFF.

The chain couples TRBV20-1 to TRBJ1-4, with 9 bases that match TRBD1. CDR3 length: 15 residues. The germline V gene has CDR1 DFQATT and CDR2 SNEGSKA (reference sequence). J gave up 4 bases and V 6 bases, and 9 bases lay outside the gene matches. CDR3 protein: CSALGQGGFNEKLFF. Here the CDR3 DNA reads TGCAGTGCGTTGGGACAGGGAGGATTTAATGAAAAACTGTTTTTT.

This clonotype showed up just a few times. The rearrangement uses TRBV4-2 and TRBJ2-3, with D perhaps matching TRBD2 (5 bases). Germline V lookup: CDR1 LGHNA, CDR2 YNFKEQ. Trimming left V 1 base short and J 6 bases short, with 14 bases between. The CDR3 has 15 residues. The CDR3 sequence is CASSQGTSRMDTQYF. In DNA form, the CDR3 reads TGTGCCAGCAGCCAAGGGACTTCTAGGATGGATACGCAGTATTTT.

The chain uses TRBV10-3 and TRBJ2-7; 8 bases are a match to TRBD2. The junction had 15 bases not matched to a gene; V was cut back by 3 bases and J by 5 bases. This CDR3 has 17 residues. Looked up from germline, CDR1 is ENHRY and CDR2 is SYGVKD. The CDR3 sequence: CAISDPQRELFQDEQYF. The CDR3 nucleotides are TGTGCCATCAGTGACCCCCAGCGGGAGTTGTTCCAGGACGAGCAGTACTTC.

With respect to this clonotype: This clone may be a read error of a much larger clone one base away. J is TRBJ2-5 and V is TRBV4-3; TRBD1 is a possible D gene (7 bases). This CDR3 spans 13 amino acids. The germline gives CDR1 LGHNA, CDR2 YSLEER. Between the trimmed V and J ends, which lost 8 bases and 7 bases, there was a span of 17 bases. The CDR3 spells CASGPTGTGTQYF. The CDR3 nucleotides are TGCGCCAGCGGCCCGACAGGGACTGGGACCCAGTACTTC.

This clonotype was detected only a few times. This chain uses TRBV7-2 with TRBJ2-5, with TRBD2 identical over 7 bases. CDR1 SGHTA and CDR2 FQGNSA come from the germline V gene. The CDR3 contains 16 residues. The V segment lost 1 base and the J segment 3 bases; nucleotides outside the gene matches: 8. The DNA for the CDR3 is TGTGCCAGCAGCTTAGTTATCCTGGCGGGGGAAGAGACCCAGTACTTC. It translates to CASSLVILAGEETQYF.

The genes are TRBV7-9 and TRBJ2-1; no clear D. The CDR3 is 14 residues long. V was pared by 1 base and J by 3 bases, with 7 bases between. Per the germline V gene, CDR1 is SEHNR and CDR2 is FQNEAQ (reference sequence). CDR3 residues: CASSLDAYYNEQFF. The CDR3 region has the DNA TGTGCCAGCAGCTTAGATGCGTACTACAATGAGCAGTTCTTC.

This clonotype occurred once. CDR3 DNA: TGCAGTGCTAGTGACAATCTTATGGTCTTTGCAGATACGCAGTATTTT. Protein: CSASDNLMVFADTQYF. The chain combines TRBV20-1 with TRBJ2-3; unclear D gene. The CDR3 spans 16 residues. Germline V gene lookup returns CDR1 DFQATT and CDR2 SNEGSKA (reference sequence). Trimming removed 3 bases at V and 4 bases at J, with 20 bases between.

The rearrangement uses TRBV28 and TRBJ2-1, with 8 bases fitting TRBD1. In germline, CDR1 is MDHEN, CDR2 SYDVKM. The CDR3 runs to 15 residues. Trimming at V came to 4 bases and at J to 4 bases, leaving 6 bases not matched to a gene. The CDR3 nucleotides are TGTGCCAGCAGTTCATGGACAGGGCTTTACAATGAGCAGTTCTTC. Its translation: CASSSWTGLYNEQFF.

The CDR3 sequence: CASSLIAGVTYEQYF. CDR3 nucleotides: TGTGCCAGCAGCTTAATAGCGGGAGTGACCTACGAGCAGTACTTC. This chain uses TRBV7-2 with TRBJ2-7, with 9 bases fitting TRBD2. V trimming: 2 bases; J trimming: 2 bases; junction bases outside the gene matches: 4. Germline V gives CDR1 SGHTA, CDR2 FQGNSA. This CDR3 has 15 amino acids.

This clonotype turned up a few times. This rearrangement joins TRBV29-1 to TRBJ2-7, with TRBD1 matching over 7 bases. CDR3 size: 12 residues. Germline CDR1 and CDR2: SQVTM and ANQGSEA. V trimming: 7 bases; J trimming: 3 bases; junction bases outside the gene matches: 6. The CDR3 coding sequence is TGCAGCGGAGCGACAGGGAGCTACGAGCAGTACTTC. Translated, it gives CSGATGSYEQYF.

This clonotype was detected once. This sequence joins TRBV7-2 and TRBJ1-5, with 9 bases lining up with TRBD1. Trimming cost V 2 bases and J 2 bases; bases outside gene matches: 1. CDR1 is SGHTA, CDR2 FQGNSA, per germline. This CDR3 comprises 15 residues. The CDR3 nucleotides read TGTGCCAGCAGCTTACGGACAGGGGGCAATCAGCCCCAGCATTTT. This translates into CASSLRTGGNQPQHF.

The chain joins TRBV29-1 to TRBJ2-1; 8 nucleotides match TRBD2. This CDR3 spans 13 amino acids. With 7 bases clipped from V and 6 bases from J, the junction kept 8 bases outside the gene matches. Looked up from germline, CDR1 is SQVTM and CDR2 is ANQGSEA. The CDR3 sequence is CSGRTSIANEQFF. The CDR3 nucleotides are TGCAGCGGGAGGACTAGCATTGCCAATGAGCAGTTCTTC.

The chain combines TRBV20-1 with TRBJ2-5; TRBD1 matches 9 bases. The length of the CDR3 is 15 residues. Germline CDR1 and CDR2: DFQATT and SNEGSKA (reference sequence). The ends lost 1 base at V and 1 base at J; junction bases unmatched: 4. The CDR3 coding sequence is TGCAGTGCTAGAGCGGGACAGGGATTCCAAGAGACCCAGTACTTC. Translating gives CSARAGQGFQETQYF.

Turning to this clonotype: The junction does not match germline at one end; this may be a read error. The V and J genes are TRBV3-1 and TRBJ1-2; D is unclear. There are 15 residues in the CDR3. CDR1 is LGHDT, CDR2 YNNKEL, per germline (reference sequence). CDR3 DNA sequence: TGTGCCAGCAGTCCCTTTGACGGGGAGAACTATGGCCACACCTTC. Amino acid sequence: CASSPFDGENYGHTF.

The sample holds a few counts of this clonotype. V usage is TRBV7-2 and J usage is TRBJ1-1, with 8 bases matching TRBD1. CDR1 is SGHTA, CDR2 FQGNSA, per germline. The CDR3 loop spans 16 amino acids. The junction had 9 bases not matched to a gene; V was cut back by 4 bases and J by 2 bases. Written as DNA, the CDR3 is TGTGCCAGCAGCTCCGGACAGGGATTTTTCAACACTGAAGCTTTCTTT. Translation gives CASSSGQGFFNTEAFF.

This clonotype was seen repeatedly, ten times or more. The junction and the germline gene differ at one end; a read error may be behind it. The rearrangement links TRBV18 to TRBJ2-7, with D hard to call. CDR1 KGHSH and CDR2 LQKENI come from the germline V gene. The CDR3 length is 12 residues. The CDR3 loop is CASAPEGYEQYF. The CDR3 region has the DNA TGTGCCAGCGCACCAGAAGGCTACGAGCAGTACTTC. Combining the CDR3 with reference TRBV18 and TRBJ2-7 gives the whole variable domain NAGVMQNPRHLVRRRGQEARLRCSPMKGHSHVYWYRQLPEEGLKFMVYLQKENIIDESGMPKERFSAEFPKEGPSILRIQQVVRGDSAAYFCASAPEGYEQYFGPGTRLTVT.

The chain recombines TRBV9 with TRBJ2-1; possibly TRBD1 for D (7 bases). Trimming cost V 1 base and J 5 bases, with 25 bases left between them. The CDR3 covers 19 residues. The germline gives CDR1 SGDLS, CDR2 YYNGEE. The CDR3 reads CASSVTRGDGRELDNEQFF. The CDR3 DNA is TGTGCCAGCAGCGTAACCAGGGGGGATGGGCGGGAACTCGACAATGAGCAGTTCTTC.

Only a few counts were recorded for this clonotype. One junction end does not reproduce the germline sequence, and a read error may be involved. The chain joins TRBV12-3 or TRBV12-4 to TRBJ2-6; 14 nucleotides line up with TRBD2. The CDR3 is 20 amino acids. In DNA form, the CDR3 reads TGTGCCAGCAGTTGGAGACCGGGACTAGCGGGAGTACATGGGGCCAGCGTCCTGACTTTC. Its translation is CASSWRPGLAGVHGASVLTF.

This clonotype was seen a handful of times. The gene calls are TRBV15 and TRBJ1-4; TRBD1 is a possible D gene (5 bases). Germline V gives CDR1 LNHNV, CDR2 YYDKDF (reference sequence). V gave up 5 bases and J gave up 11 bases, with 18 bases separating them. The length of the CDR3 is 14 residues. CDR3 nucleotides: TGTGCCACCAGCGGGGGTATTGGGAATACGAAACTGTTTTTT. Amino acid sequence: CATSGGIGNTKLFF.

The V gene is TRBV29-1, the J gene TRBJ2-3, with TRBD2 matching 7 bases. CDR3 size: 14 residues. Looked up from germline, CDR1 is SQVTM and CDR2 is ANQGSEA. The ends lost 5 bases at V and 1 base at J; junction bases unmatched: 6. CDR3 sequence: CSVLRDYRTDTQYF. CDR3 DNA: TGCAGCGTTCTCCGGGACTACCGCACAGATACGCAGTATTTT.

In nucleotides, the CDR3 is TGTGCCAGCACCCCAAGAGGGGCCTCCTACAATGAGCAGTTCTTC. The encoded protein is CASTPRGASYNEQFF. The rearrangement links TRBV9 to TRBJ2-1; D may correspond to TRBD1 or TRBD2 (5 bases each). This CDR3 contains 15 residues. CDR1 and CDR2 (germline): SGDLS, YYNGEE. The ends were cut back, 6 bases at V and 0 bases at J, with 13 bases in the middle. The full variable domain, in which reference TRBV9 and TRBJ2-1 provide the parts outside the CDR3, is DSGVTQTPKHLITATGQRVTLRCSPRSGDLSVYWYQQSLDQGLQFLIQYYNGEERAKGNILERFSAQQFPDLHSELNLSSLELGDSALYFCASTPRGASYNEQFFGPGTRLTVL.

Only a few counts were recorded for this clonotype. The chain joins TRBV7-9 to TRBJ1-2; D is perhaps TRBD1 (5 bases). There are 14 residues in the CDR3. CDR1 and CDR2 from the germline V gene are SEHNR and FQNEAQ (reference sequence). V lost 5 bases and J lost 8, with 18 bases in between. CDR3 loop: CASSETGTPVGYTF. The CDR3 nucleotides read TGTGCCAGCAGCGAAACCGGGACTCCAGTCGGCTACACCTTC.